This paragraph reports one TCR beta chain. Its cognate antigen is unknown. No donor was unhealthy or non-Caucasian. Through template switching, a universal primer site was introduced, and the cDNA contained unique molecular identifiers. Each CDR3 protein is one row after TCRdb ran MiXCR on the 5' RACE reads. The data contain 250,000 or so distinct CDR3 sequences, about 9% of them singletons. The sample is drawn from a study of identical twins. Study-level points and caveats: Abundant beta clonotypes from cord blood had fewer insertions, unlike memory repertoires, which showed none.

V lost 6 bases to trimming and J lost 4 bases; unmatched junction nucleotides: 10. CDR1 MNHEY and CDR2 SMNVEV come from the germline V gene (reference sequence). The CDR3 is 15 amino acids. The sample also formed part of further work on yellow fever vaccine responses in identical twins.

Specimen: CD8+ T cells sorted from blood. The receptor was isolated from a young woman in good health. The rearrangement links TRBV27 to TRBJ2-7; TRBD1 matches 9 bases. CDR3: CASSPDRDRAYEQYF. The CDR3 DNA reads as TGTGCCAGCAGCCCGGACCGGGACAGGGCTTACGAGCAGTACTTC.